This TCR beta chain was retrieved from a study of OX40 agonist ivuxolimab in advanced cancers. Only in-frame clones appear in the TCRdb table, and some are missing; sequencing was by immunoSEQ multiplex PCR. The data hold some 97,000 clones, with approximately 90% observed a single time. With 1 base removed from V and 2 bases from J, the gap between germline ends came to 18 bases. Germline CDR1 reads SEHNR; CDR2 reads FQNEAQ (reference sequence). The CDR3 extends over 18 amino acids. This rearrangement joins TRBV7-9 to TRBJ2-1, with TRBD2 as a possible D gene (6 bases). This receptor was obtained from an adult with an advanced solid tumor such as melanoma, head and neck, liver or kidney cancer. The source was CD4+ or CD8+ T cells sorted from blood, collected in a trial of the OX40 agonist ivuxolimab. CDR3 DNA: TGTGCCAGCAGCTTAGGGAAGGACGGGAGTATCGCCTACAATGAGCAGTTCTTC. Translated: CASSLGKDGSIAYNEQFF.